This T cell receptor beta chain was recovered during a study of Graves' ophthalmopathy and Graves' hyperthyroidism. The overall study: No progression to ophthalmopathy over 18 months defined stable hyperthyroidism.

The CDR3 runs to 15 residues. Looked up from germline, CDR1 is SNHLY and CDR2 is FYNNEI. Among the exclusions were patients with other autoimmune diseases, uncontrolled infections, pregnancy or lactation. The study amplified TCR beta CDR3 regions using RNA transcripts. The authors performed first-round RT-PCR with HTBI primers and then a second-round multiplex PCR. Via MiXCR, TCRdb re-called the multiplex PCR reads, giving one row per CDR3 protein. The sample shows about 550,000 distinct CDR3 sequences, approximately 35% of them seen only once. This chain links TRBV2 with TRBJ2-7; D is possibly TRBD1 or TRBD2 (5 bases each). The DNA matches TRBJ2-1 better at its end, which makes the J call doubtful. Sequencing was carried out using peripheral blood or thyroid tissue (not recorded which). This TCR was recovered from an adult man with Graves' hyperthyroidism. This CDR3 reads CASSSKGSSYNEQFF. As DNA, the CDR3 is TGTGCCAGCAGTTCGAAGGGGAGCTCCTACAATGAGCAGTTCTTC.